This TCR beta chain appears in the sequencing data of a study of response to subunit inactivated influenza vaccine (dated by TCRdb to the late 2010s). At the level of the whole study: Deep quantitative profiling of the T cell receptor repertoire was used in the study to follow responses to a trivalent subunit inactivated influenza vaccine.

This clonotype has only a few counts. Its antigen is not yet known. Base-call qualities are not available, and no considerably larger clone is one nucleotide away. On the study overall, not on this receptor specifically: The authors proposed that each seasonal influenza vaccination may bring in only a limited number of new T cells.

The library was generated by RT-PCR. The instrument given in TCRdb is Illumina HiSeq 2500. Clones were called with MiXCR by TCRdb after fastp trimmed the public reads at Q25, and only in-frame beta chains were retained. Records with the same CDR3 protein are collapsed into one entry carrying the most frequent genes and DNA. In all, the sample holds roughly 780,000 distinct CDR3 sequences, and around a sixth of those were seen once. The ten largest clones take up roughly a tenth of the sample. The material was PBMCs from blood, obtained 5 days after vaccination. This clonotype was sampled from a man in his forties or fifties who received an inactivated influenza vaccine. Donor details come from another sample of the same person, matched by shared clones.

The CDR3 in this case is CASSYPMAGVSGTEAFF. The nucleotide sequence reads TGTGCCAGCAGTTACCCGATGGCAGGGGTTTCGGGCACTGAAGCTTTCTTT. The chain is assembled from TRBV6-2 or TRBV6-3 and TRBJ1-1, with TRBD1 perhaps the D gene, on 6 matching bases. The CDR3 contains 17 residues, cysteine and phenylalanine counted. The retained sequence is limited to the CDR3, 51 bases, with the frame set at the first base. Reading the germline V gene gives CDR1 MNHEY and CDR2 SVGEGT. A distance of 20 bases separates the germline ends of V and J, which lose 2 bases and 4 bases respectively.